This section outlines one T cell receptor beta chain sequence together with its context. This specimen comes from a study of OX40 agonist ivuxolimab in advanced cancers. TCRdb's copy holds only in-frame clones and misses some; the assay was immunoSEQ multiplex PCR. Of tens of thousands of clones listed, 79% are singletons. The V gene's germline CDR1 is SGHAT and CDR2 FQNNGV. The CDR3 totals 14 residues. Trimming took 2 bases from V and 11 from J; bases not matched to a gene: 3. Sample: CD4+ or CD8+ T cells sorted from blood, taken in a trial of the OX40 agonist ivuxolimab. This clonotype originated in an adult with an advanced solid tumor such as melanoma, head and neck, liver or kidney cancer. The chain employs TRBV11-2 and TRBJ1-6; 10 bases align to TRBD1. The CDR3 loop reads CASSLRTGGPPLHF. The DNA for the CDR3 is TGTGCCAGCAGCTTAAGGACAGGGGGACCACCCCTCCACTTT. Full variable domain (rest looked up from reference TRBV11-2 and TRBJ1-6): EAGVAQSPRYKIIEKRQSVAFWCNPISGHATLYWYQQILGQGPKLLIQFQNNGVVDDSQLPKDRFSAERLKGVDSTLKIQPAKLEDSAVYLCASSLRTGGPPLHFGNGTRLTVT.